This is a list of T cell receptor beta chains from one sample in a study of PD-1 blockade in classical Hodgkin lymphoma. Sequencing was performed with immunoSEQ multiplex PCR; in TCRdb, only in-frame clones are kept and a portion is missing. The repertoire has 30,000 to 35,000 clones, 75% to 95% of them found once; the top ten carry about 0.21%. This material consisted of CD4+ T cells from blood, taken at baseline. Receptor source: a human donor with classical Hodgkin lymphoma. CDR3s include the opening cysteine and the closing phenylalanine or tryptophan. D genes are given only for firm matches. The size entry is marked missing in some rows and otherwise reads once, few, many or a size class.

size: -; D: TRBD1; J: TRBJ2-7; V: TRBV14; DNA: TGTGCCAGCAGGAGACAGGGAACCCACGAGCAGTACTTC; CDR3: CASRRQGTHEQYF
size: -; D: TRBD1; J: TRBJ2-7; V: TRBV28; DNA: TGTGCCAGCATTGGGACAGGGCGAGGGGAGCAGTACTTC; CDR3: CASIGTGRGEQYF
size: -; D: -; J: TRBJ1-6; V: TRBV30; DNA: TGTGCCTGGAGTGTAAGGGGCGATGTCTATAATTCACCCCTCCACTTT; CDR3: CAWSVRGDVYNSPLHF
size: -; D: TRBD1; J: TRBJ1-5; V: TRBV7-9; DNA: TGTGCCAGCAGCTTAGGGGACAGGGGCAATCAGCCCCAGCATTTT; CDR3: CASSLGDRGNQPQHF
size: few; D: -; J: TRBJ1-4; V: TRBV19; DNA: TGTGCCAGTAGTACTCGACAGGATGCAACTAATGAAAAACTGTTTTTT; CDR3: CASSTRQDATNEKLFF
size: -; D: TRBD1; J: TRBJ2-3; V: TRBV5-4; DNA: TGTGCCAGCAGCTCGGACAGGGGGCGCATCGATACGCAGTATTTT; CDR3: CASSSDRGRIDTQYF
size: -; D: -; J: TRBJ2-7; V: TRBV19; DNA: TGTGCCAGTTCACCCTCGAAGGCTCTATACGAGCAGTACTTC; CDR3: CASSPSKALYEQYF
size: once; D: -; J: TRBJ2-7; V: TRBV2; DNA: TGTGCCAGCAGTCCCGACGTCAGCTCCTACGAGCAGTACTTC; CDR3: CASSPDVSSYEQYF
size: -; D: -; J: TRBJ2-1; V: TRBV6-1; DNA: TGTGCCAGCAGTGGTTCCACAGCTTTTCCTACGGGAGTATCCTACAATGAGCAGTTCTTC; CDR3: CASSGSTAFPTGVSYNEQFF
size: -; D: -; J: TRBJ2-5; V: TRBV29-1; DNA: TGCAGCGTTCAGAGATCCTTCCAAGAGACCCAGTACTTC; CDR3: CSVQRSFQETQYF
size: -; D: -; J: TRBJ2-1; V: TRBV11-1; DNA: TGTGCCAGCAGCTTAGTGGGGGGTATCTCCTACAATGAGCAGTTCTTC; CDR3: CASSLVGGISYNEQFF
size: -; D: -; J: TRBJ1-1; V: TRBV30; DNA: TGTGCCTGGAATGGGGGAGCGCCTCTAGCTTTCTTT; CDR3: CAWNGGAPLAFF
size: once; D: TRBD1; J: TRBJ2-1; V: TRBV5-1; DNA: TGCGCCAGCCAACCGGGACAGGGGTGGGATGAGCAGTTCTTC; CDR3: CASQPGQGWDEQFF
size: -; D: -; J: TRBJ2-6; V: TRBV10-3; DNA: TGTGCCAGTACAGGGTTAAGCTCTGGGGCCAACGTCCTGACTTTC; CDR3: CASTGLSSGANVLTF
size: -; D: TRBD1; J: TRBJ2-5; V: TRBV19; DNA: TGTGCCAGTAGTATGACCCGGGACAGGGTAAGAATGGGATGGGAGACCCAGTACTTC; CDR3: CASSMTRDRVRMGWETQYF
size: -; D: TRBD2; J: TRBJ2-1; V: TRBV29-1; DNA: TGCAGCGTTGACTGGACTAGCGGGGGGTTAAACAATGAGCAGTTCTTC; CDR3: CSVDWTSGGLNNEQFF
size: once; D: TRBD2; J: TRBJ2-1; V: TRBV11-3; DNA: TGTGCCAGCAGCTCCACCAAACTAGCGGGGACCCGGAATGAGCAGTTCTTC; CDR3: CASSSTKLAGTRNEQFF
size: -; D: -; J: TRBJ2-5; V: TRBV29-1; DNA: TGCAGCGCGGGATGGGAGACCCAGTACTTC; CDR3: CSAGWETQYF
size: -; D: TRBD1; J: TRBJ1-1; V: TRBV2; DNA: TGTGCCAGCAGTGCAGTATGGACAGGAGCCGAGAAGGGAACTGAAGCTTTCTTT; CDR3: CASSAVWTGAEKGTEAFF
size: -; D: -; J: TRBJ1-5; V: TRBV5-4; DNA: TGTGCCAGCAGCTTGGACGGAGGTAGCAATCAGCCCCAGCATTTT; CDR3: CASSLDGGSNQPQHF
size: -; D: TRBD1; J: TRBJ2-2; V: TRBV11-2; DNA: TGTGCCAGCAGCTTCGAGACAGGGGGCTGGAGCACCGGGGAGCTGTTTTTT; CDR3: CASSFETGGWSTGELFF
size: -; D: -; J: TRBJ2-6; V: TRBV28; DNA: TGTGCCAGCAGATCCGAAACTTACGGGGCCAACGTCCTGACTTTC; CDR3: CASRSETYGANVLTF
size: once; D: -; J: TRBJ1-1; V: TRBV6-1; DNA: TGTGCCAGCAAATGGCAGGAGCTGAACACTGAAGCTTTCTTT; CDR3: CASKWQELNTEAFF
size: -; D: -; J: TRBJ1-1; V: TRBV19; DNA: TGTGCCAGTAGCCTGACAGGAGATTACACTGAAGCTTTCTTT; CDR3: CASSLTGDYTEAFF
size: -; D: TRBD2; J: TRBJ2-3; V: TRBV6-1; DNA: TGTGCCAGCAGTGGACGACTAGCGGGAGGGACAGATACGCAGTATTTT; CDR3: CASSGRLAGGTDTQYF
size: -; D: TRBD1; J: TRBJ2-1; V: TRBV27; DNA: TGTGCCAGCAGTTTTCGTCCCGGGACAGGGGTGAGGAATGAGCAGTTCTTC; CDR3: CASSFRPGTGVRNEQFF
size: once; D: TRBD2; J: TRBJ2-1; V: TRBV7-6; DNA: TGTGCCAGCAGCCAACGTAGCGGGAAAGACAGCTCCTACAATGAGCAGTTCTTC; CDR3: CASSQRSGKDSSYNEQFF
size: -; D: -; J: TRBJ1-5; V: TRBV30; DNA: TGTGCCGCCGAGCGGGGGAGGGATCAGCCCCAGCATTTT; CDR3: CAAERGRDQPQHF
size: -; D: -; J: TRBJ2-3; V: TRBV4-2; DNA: TGTGCCAGCAGCCAAGGGACGGATTTTCGGAGCACAGATACGCAGTATTTT; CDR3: CASSQGTDFRSTDTQYF
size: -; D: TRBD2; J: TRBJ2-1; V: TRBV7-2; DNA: TGTGCCAGCAGCTTACTCTCGGGAGGCTACAATGAGCAGTTCTTC; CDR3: CASSLLSGGYNEQFF
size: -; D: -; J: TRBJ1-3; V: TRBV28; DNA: TGTGCCAGCAGTTTCTCAAACTCTGGAAACACCATATATTTT; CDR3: CASSFSNSGNTIYF
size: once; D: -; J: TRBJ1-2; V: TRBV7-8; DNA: TGTGCCAGCAGCTCGATTCAAGCGGGAGGGTATGGCTACACCTTC; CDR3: CASSSIQAGGYGYTF
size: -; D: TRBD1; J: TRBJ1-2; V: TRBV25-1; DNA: TGTGCCAGCAGTGAAGCGACAGGGCTGGGCTATGGCTACACCTTC; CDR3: CASSEATGLGYGYTF
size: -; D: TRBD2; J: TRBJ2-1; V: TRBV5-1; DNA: TGCGCCAGCAGCCCTATGGGGGCGGGAGGATACAATGAGCAGTTCTTC; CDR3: CASSPMGAGGYNEQFF
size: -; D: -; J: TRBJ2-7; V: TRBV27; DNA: TGTGCCAGCAGTCGCATAGCCGCCGAGCAGTACTTC; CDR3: CASSRIAAEQYF
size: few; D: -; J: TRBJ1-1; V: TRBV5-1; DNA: TGCGCCAGCAGCTTCGATTCGGGGCAGGGAGCTTTCTTT; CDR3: CASSFDSGQGAFF
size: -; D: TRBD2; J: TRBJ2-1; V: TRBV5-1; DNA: TGCGCCAGCAGCTCAGGACTAGCGGGATCGGTCTCCTACAATGAGCAGTTCTTC; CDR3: CASSSGLAGSVSYNEQFF
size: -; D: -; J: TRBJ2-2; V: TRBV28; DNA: TGTGCCAGCAGTTGGATGGGGAACACCGGGGAGCTGTTTTTT; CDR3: CASSWMGNTGELFF
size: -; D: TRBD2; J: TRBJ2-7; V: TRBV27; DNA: TGTGCCAGCAGGGGGCGGGAGGCTCACGAGCAGTACTTC; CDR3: CASRGREAHEQYF
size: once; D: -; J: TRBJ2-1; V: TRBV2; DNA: TGTGCCAGCAGTGAATCCGGGCGGATAAGGGACCAGAAGCAGTTCTTC; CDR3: CASSESGRIRDQKQFF
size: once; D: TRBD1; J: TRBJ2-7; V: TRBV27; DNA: TGTGCCAGCAGCCTGACGGGACAGGGGATACACGAGCAGTACTTC; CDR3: CASSLTGQGIHEQYF
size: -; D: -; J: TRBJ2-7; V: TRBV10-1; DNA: TGCGCCAGCAGTGAAGCAGGGGTTGCGGGCGAGCAGTACTTC; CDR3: CASSEAGVAGEQYF
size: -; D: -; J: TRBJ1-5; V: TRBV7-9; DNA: TGTGCCAGCGCTTGGGGAGAGGACACCCAGCCCCAGCATTTT; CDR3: CASAWGEDTQPQHF